This T cell receptor (beta chain) is from a study of cytomegalovirus exposure and HLA in healthy donors. On this clone itself: Its antigen is still unknown.

Germline V gives CDR1 MDHEN, CDR2 SYDVKM. Between the trimmed V and J ends, which lost 6 bases and 10 bases, there was a span of 18 bases. The CDR3 contains 13 residues. Findings of the study overall: Later analysis revealed greater clonal expansion in HLA-associated TCR beta chains than in equally common others. TRBV6-2, TRBV6-3 and some other V segments were unresolvable in 87-base-pair reads.

13 Jbeta primers and 60 Vbeta primers were used for the PCR. Profiling relied on immunoSEQ multiplex PCR, and the TCRdb table lists in-frame clones only, not all of them. The sample lists 100,000 or so clones; over 70% were seen once. The sample taken for sequencing was PBMCs. This TCR was sampled from a male donor in good health and CMV-seronegative. V gene TRBV28 combines with J gene TRBJ1-1, with D perhaps matching TRBD1 (5 bases). CDR3 sequence: CASRGTGFSRAFF. CDR3 bases: TGTGCCAGCAGAGGTACAGGCTTTTCGCGAGCTTTCTTT.